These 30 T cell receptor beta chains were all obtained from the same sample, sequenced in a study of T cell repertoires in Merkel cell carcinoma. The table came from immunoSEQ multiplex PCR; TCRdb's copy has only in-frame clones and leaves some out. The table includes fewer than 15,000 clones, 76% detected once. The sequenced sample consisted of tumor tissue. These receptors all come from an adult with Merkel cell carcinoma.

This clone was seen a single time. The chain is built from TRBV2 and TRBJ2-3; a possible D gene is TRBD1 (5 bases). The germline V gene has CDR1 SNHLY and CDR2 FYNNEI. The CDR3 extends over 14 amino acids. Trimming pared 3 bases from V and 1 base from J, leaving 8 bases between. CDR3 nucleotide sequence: TGTGCCAGCAGTGAGGGCAGGGGCACAGATACGCAGTATTTT. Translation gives CASSEGRGTDTQYF.

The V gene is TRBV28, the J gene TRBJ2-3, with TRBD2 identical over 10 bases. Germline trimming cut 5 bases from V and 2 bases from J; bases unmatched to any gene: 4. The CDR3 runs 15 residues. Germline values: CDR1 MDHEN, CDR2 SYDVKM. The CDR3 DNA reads TGTGCCAGCAGTGGGACTAGCGCTTTCACAGATACGCAGTATTTT. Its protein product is CASSGTSAFTDTQYF.

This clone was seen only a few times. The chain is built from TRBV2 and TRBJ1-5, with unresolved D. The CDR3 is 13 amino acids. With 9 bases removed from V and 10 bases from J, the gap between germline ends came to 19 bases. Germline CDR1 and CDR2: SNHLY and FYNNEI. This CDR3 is CASTLGDELPQHF. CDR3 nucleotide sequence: TGTGCCAGTACTTTGGGCGATGAGTTACCCCAGCATTTT.

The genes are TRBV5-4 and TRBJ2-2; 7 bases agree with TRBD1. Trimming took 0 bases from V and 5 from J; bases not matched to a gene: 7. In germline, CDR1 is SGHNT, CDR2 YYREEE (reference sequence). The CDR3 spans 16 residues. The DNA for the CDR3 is TGTGCCAGCAGCTTGGGGGGCAGGGGGAAGACCGGGGAGCTGTTTTTT. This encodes CASSLGGRGKTGELFF.

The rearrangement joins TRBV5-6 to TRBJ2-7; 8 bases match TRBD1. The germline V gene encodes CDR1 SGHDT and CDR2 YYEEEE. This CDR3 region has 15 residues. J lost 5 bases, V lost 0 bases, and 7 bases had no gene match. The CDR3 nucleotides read TGTGCCAGCAGCTTGGGCAGGACAGGGTTCCACGAGCAGTACTTC. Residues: CASSLGRTGFHEQYF.

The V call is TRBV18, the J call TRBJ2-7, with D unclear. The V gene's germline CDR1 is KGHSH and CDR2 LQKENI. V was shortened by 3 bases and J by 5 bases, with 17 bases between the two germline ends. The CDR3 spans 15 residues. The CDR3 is CASSPTTYKPDEQYF. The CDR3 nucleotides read TGTGCCAGCTCACCCACCACCTACAAGCCGGACGAGCAGTACTTC. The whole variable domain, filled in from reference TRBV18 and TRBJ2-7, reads NAGVMQNPRHLVRRRGQEARLRCSPMKGHSHVYWYRQLPEEGLKFMVYLQKENIIDESGMPKERFSAEFPKEGPSILRIQQVVRGDSAAYFCASSPTTYKPDEQYFGPGTRLTVT.

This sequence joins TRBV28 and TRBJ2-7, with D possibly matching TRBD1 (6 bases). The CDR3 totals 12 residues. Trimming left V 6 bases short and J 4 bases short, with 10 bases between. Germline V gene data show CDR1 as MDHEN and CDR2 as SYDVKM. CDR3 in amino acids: CASSLDRYEQYF. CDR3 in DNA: TGTGCCAGCAGCCTCGACAGGTACGAGCAGTACTTC.

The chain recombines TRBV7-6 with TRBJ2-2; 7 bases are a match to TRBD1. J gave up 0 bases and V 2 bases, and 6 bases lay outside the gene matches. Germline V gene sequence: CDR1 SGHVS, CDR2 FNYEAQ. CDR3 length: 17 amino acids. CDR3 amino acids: CASSLQPGQSNTGELFF. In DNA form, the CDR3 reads TGTGCCAGCAGCTTACAACCGGGACAGTCGAACACCGGGGAGCTGTTTTTT.

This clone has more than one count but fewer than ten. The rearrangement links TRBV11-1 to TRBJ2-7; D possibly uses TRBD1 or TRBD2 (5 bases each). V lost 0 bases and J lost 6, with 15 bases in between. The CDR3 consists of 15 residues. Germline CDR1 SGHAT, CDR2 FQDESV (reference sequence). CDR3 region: CASSLADRTSGEQYF. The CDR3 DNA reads TGTGCCAGCAGCTTAGCGGATAGGACAAGCGGCGAGCAGTACTTC.

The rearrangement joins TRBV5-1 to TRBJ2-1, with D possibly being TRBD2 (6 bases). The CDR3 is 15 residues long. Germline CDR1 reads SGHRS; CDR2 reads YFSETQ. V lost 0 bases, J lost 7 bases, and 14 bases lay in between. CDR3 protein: CASSLVGGSRNEQFF. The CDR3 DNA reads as TGCGCCAGCAGCTTGGTGGGAGGCTCCAGGAATGAGCAGTTCTTC.

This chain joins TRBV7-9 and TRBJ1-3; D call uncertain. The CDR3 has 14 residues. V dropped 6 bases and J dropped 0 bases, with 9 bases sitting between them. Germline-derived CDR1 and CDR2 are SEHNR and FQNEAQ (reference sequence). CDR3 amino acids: CASSPSSSGNTIYF. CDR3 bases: TGTGCCAGCAGTCCGTCGAGCTCTGGAAACACCATATATTTT.

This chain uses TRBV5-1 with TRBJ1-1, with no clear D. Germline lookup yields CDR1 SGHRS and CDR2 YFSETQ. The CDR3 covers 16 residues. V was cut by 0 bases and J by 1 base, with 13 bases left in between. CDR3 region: CASSLGPPTANTEAFF. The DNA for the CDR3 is TGCGCCAGCAGCTTGGGGCCCCCGACGGCGAACACTGAAGCTTTCTTT.

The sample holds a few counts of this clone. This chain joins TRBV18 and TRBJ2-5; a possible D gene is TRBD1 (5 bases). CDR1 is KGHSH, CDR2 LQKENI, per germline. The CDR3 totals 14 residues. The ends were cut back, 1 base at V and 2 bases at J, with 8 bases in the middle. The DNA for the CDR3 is TGTGCCAGCTCACCACTAGGGGATCAAGAGACCCAGTACTTC. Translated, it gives CASSPLGDQETQYF.

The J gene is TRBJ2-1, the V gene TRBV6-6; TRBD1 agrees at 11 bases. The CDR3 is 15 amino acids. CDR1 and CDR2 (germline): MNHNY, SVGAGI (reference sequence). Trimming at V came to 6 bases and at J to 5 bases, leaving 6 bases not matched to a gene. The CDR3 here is CASRRDRGINNEQFF. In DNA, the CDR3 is TGTGCCAGCAGACGGGACAGGGGGATCAACAATGAGCAGTTCTTC.

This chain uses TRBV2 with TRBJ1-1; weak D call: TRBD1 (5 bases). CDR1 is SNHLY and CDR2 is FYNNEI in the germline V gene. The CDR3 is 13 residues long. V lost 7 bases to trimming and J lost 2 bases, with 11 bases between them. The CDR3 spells CASTGGENTEAFF. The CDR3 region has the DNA TGTGCCAGCACCGGGGGGGAAAACACTGAAGCTTTCTTT.

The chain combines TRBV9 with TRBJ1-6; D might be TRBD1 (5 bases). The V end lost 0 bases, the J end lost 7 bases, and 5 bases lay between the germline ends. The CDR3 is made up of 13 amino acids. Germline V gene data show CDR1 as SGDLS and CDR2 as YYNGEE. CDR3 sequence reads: CASSVGQNSPLHF. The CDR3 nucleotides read TGTGCCAGCAGCGTAGGACAGAATTCACCCCTCCACTTT.

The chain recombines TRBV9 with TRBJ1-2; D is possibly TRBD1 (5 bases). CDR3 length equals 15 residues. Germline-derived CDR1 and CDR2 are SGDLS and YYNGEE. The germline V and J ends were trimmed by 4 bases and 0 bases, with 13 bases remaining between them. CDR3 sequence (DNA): TGTGCCAGCAGCCGCGACAGTGGGGCTAACTATGGCTACACCTTC. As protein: CASSRDSGANYGYTF.

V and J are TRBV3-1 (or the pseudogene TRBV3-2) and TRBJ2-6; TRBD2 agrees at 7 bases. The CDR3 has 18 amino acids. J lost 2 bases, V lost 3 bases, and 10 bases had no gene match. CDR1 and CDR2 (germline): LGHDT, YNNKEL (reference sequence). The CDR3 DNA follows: TGTGCCAGCAGCCATCGCGCGGGGGATTGGGCTGGGGCCAACGTCCTGACTTTC. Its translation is CASSHRAGDWAGANVLTF.

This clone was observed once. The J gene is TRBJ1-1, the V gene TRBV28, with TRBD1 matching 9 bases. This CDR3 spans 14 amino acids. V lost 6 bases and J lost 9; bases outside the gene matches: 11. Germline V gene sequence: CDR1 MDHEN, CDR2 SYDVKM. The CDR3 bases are TGTGCCAGCAGCTCCGGGACAGGGCTCAGGCAAGCTTTCTTT. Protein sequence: CASSSGTGLRQAFF. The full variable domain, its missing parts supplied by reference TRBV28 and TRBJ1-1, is DVKVTQSSRYLVKRTGEKVFLECVQDMDHENMFWYRQDPGLGLRLIYFSYDVKMKEKGDIPEGYSVSREKKERFSLILESASTNQTSMYLCASSSGTGLRQAFFGQGTRLTVV.

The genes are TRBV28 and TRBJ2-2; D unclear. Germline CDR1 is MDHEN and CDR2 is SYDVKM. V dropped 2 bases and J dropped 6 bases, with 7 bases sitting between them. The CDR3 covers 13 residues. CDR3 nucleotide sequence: TGTGCCAGCAGTTTAAGGCGCTCCGGGGAGCTGTTTTTT. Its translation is CASSLRRSGELFF.

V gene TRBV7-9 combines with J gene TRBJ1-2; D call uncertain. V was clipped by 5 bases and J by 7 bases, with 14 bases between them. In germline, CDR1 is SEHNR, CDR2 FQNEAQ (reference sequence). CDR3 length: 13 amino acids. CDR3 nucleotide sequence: TGTGCCAGCAGCACGGCCGGGCTGGCTGGCTACACCTTC. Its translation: CASSTAGLAGYTF. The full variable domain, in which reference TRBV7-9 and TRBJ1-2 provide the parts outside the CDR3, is DTGVSQNPRHKITKRGQNVTFRCDPISEHNRLYWYRQTLGQGPEFLTYFQNEAQLEKSRLLSDRFSAERPKGSFSTLEIQRTEQGDSAMYLCASSTAGLAGYTFGSGTRLTVV.

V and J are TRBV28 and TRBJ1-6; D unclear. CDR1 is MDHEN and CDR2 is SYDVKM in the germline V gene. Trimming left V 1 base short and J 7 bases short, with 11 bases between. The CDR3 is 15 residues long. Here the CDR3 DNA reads TGTGCCAGCAGTTTATATACGGCGCAGAATTCACCCCTCCACTTT. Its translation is CASSLYTAQNSPLHF.

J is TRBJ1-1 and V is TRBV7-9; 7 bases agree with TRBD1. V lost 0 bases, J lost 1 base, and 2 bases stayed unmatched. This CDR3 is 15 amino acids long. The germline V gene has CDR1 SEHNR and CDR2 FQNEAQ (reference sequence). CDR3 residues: CASSLARGRNTEAFF. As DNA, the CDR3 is TGTGCCAGCAGCTTAGCCAGGGGGAGGAACACTGAAGCTTTCTTT.

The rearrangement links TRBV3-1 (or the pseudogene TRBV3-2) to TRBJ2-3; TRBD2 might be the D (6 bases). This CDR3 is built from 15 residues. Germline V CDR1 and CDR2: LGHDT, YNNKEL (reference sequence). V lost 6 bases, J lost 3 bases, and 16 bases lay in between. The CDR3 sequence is CASRPGGARTDTQYF. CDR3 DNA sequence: TGTGCCAGCAGGCCCGGCGGGGCCCGTACAGATACGCAGTATTTT.

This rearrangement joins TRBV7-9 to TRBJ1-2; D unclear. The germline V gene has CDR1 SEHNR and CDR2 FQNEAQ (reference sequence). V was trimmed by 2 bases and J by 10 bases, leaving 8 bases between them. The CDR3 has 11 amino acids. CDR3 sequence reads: CASSLQGVYTF. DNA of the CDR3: TGTGCCAGCAGCTTACAAGGTGTCTACACCTTC.

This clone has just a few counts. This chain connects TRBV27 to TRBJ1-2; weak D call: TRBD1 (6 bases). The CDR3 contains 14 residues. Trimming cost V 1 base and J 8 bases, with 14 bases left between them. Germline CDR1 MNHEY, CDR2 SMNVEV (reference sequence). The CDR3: CASSLWAGVGGYTF. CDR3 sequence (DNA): TGTGCCAGCAGTTTATGGGCAGGGGTCGGGGGCTACACCTTC.

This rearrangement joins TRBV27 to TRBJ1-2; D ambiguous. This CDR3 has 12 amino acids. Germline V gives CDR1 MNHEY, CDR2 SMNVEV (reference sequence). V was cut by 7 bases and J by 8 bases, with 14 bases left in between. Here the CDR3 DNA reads TGTGCCAGCAAGCGGATCCCCGGCGGCTACACCTTC. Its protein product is CASKRIPGGYTF.

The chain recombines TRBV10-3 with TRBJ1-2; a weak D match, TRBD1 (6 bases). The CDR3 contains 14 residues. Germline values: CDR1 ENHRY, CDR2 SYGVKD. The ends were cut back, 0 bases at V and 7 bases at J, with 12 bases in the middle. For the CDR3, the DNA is TGTGCCATCAGTGAGTCGAACAGGGAGAGTGGCTACACCTTC. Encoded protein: CAISESNRESGYTF.

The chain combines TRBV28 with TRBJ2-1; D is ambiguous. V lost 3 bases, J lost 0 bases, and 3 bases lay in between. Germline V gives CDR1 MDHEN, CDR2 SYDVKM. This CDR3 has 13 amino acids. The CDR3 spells CASSFGSYNEQFF. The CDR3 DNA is TGTGCCAGCAGTTTTGGCTCCTACAATGAGCAGTTCTTC. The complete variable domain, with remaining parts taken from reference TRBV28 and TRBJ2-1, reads DVKVTQSSRYLVKRTGEKVFLECVQDMDHENMFWYRQDPGLGLRLIYFSYDVKMKEKGDIPEGYSVSREKKERFSLILESASTNQTSMYLCASSFGSYNEQFFGPGTRLTVL.

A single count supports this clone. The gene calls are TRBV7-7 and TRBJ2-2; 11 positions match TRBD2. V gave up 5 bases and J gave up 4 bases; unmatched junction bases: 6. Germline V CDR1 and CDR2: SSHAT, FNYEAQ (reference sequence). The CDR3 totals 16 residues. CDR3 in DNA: TGTGCCAGCAGCCTACTAGCGGGAGATCTCACCGGGGAGCTGTTTTTT. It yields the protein CASSLLAGDLTGELFF.